These T cell receptor beta chains were read from a single sample in a study of cytomegalovirus exposure and HLA in healthy donors. Assay: immunoSEQ multiplex PCR; the TCRdb copy retains only in-frame clones and omits some. The table has approximately 150,000 clones, 65% to 80% seen once. Sequencing used PBMCs. These receptors all come from a woman in her 40s in good health and CMV-seropositive. CDR3s include the opening cysteine and the closing phenylalanine or tryptophan. Each record gives: D gene, J gene, clone size, V gene, CDR3 DNA, CDR3 protein. A D gene is named only where the DNA matches it firmly. Size tells how often a clone was seen (once, few, many) or the class of an expanded clone, and some rows leave it out.

>TRBD1|TRBJ1-2|NA|TRBV30
TGTGCCTGGACCCCAGGGGGCCATGGCTACACCTTC
CAWTPGGHGYTF
>NA|TRBJ1-2|NA|TRBV6-5
TGTGCCAGCAGTTACTCGGCAGGGGAGAGCTATGGCTACACCTTC
CASSYSAGESYGYTF
>TRBD2|TRBJ2-2|NA|TRBV27
TGTGCCACCTCCTACTCGGGGGGCGGGGAGCTGTTTTTT
CATSYSGGGELFF
>NA|TRBJ2-3|NA|TRBV4-3
TGCGCCAGCAGCCAAGGGTTTTTCAGGGATACGCAGTATTTT
CASSQGFFRDTQYF
>TRBD1|TRBJ2-5|once|TRBV28
TGTGCCAGCAGTTTAGGACAGGGGTCAGAGACCCAGTACTTC
CASSLGQGSETQYF
>NA|TRBJ2-7|few|TRBV6-1
TGTGCCAGCAGTGCTTCAGGGCCCTACGAGCAGTACTTC
CASSASGPYEQYF
>NA|TRBJ1-2|NA|TRBV7-6
TGTGCCAGCAGCTTAGGAGGGGACATGGACTATGGCTACACCTTC
CASSLGGDMDYGYTF
>NA|TRBJ2-1|NA|TRBV6-5
TGTGCCAGCAGTCCTGACTATACCTCGAACAATGAGCAGTTCTTC
CASSPDYTSNNEQFF
>NA|TRBJ2-7|NA|TRBV27
TGTGCCAGCAGTCCAACAGGAGATGGTTACGAGCAGTACTTC
CASSPTGDGYEQYF
>NA|TRBJ2-1|NA|TRBV2
TGTGCCAGCAGTGAATGGGCCCCAATTCCGTTCTTC
CASSEWAPIPFF
>TRBD1|TRBJ1-5|NA|TRBV30
TGTGCCTGGAGTGTACAGGCAGGGGGCGGACAGCCCCAGCATTTT
CAWSVQAGGGQPQHF
>NA|TRBJ1-4|few|TRBV6-6
TGTGCCAGCAGGCTAGGACAGTCTGAAAAACTGTTTTTT
CASRLGQSEKLFF
>TRBD1|TRBJ2-7|NA|TRBV7-2
TGTGCCAGCAGCGTGGGACAGGTCTCCTACGAGCAGTACTTC
CASSVGQVSYEQYF
>NA|TRBJ2-2|few|TRBV6-5
TGTGCCAGCAGTTCGAACCGGGGGACCTGGACCGGGGAGCTGTTTTTT
CASSSNRGTWTGELFF
>NA|TRBJ1-3|NA|TRBV2
TGTGCCAGCAGTGGTGGCGGAAACACCATATATTTT
CASSGGGNTIYF
>NA|TRBJ1-1|once|TRBV28
TGTGCCAGCAGGGAAACGGGGTGGAACACTGAAGCTTTCTTT
CASRETGWNTEAFF
>TRBD1|TRBJ1-1|few|TRBV6-5
TGTGCCAGCAGTTCTCCGGGACAGGGGGCGACTGAAGCTTTCTTT
CASSSPGQGATEAFF
>TRBD1|TRBJ2-3|NA|TRBV5-5
TGTGCCAGCACCTCTCTGGACAGGGGCCCAGATACGCAGTATTTT
CASTSLDRGPDTQYF
>TRBD2|TRBJ2-1|NA|TRBV19
TGTGCCAGTAGCACGCCAAGGGGGACTAGCGGACCGTACAATGAGCAGTTCTTC
CASSTPRGTSGPYNEQFF
>TRBD1|TRBJ1-5|NA|TRBV19
TGTGCCAGTAGTATAAGTCGTCAGGGGGTTCAGCCCCAGCATTTT
CASSISRQGVQPQHF
>NA|TRBJ2-7|few|TRBV29-1
TGCAGCGTCCTAGGGCAGGGGCCTAGAGGCTACGAGCAGTACTTC
CSVLGQGPRGYEQYF
>TRBD1|TRBJ1-3|NA|TRBV7-6
TGTGCCAGCAGCCAAATGGGGACAGGGGCTGGAAACACCATATATTTT
CASSQMGTGAGNTIYF
>NA|TRBJ1-2|NA|TRBV7-2
TGTGCCAGCAGCTTAGTGTCGGGTGGTTCGTCTAGCTATGGCTACACCTTC
CASSLVSGGSSSYGYTF
>NA|TRBJ2-2|NA|TRBV27
TGTGCCAGCAGTTTACGAGCATCCGTCCCCGGGGAGCTGTTTTTT
CASSLRASVPGELFF
>TRBD2|TRBJ2-5|NA|TRBV7-9
TGTGCCAGCAGCTCAAGGGCTAGCGGGAGCCAAGAGACCCAGTACTTC
CASSSRASGSQETQYF
>NA|TRBJ1-5|NA|TRBV4-1
TGCGCCAGCAGCCAAGAACGCTATAGCAATCAGCCCCAGCATTTT
CASSQERYSNQPQHF
>TRBD1|TRBJ1-5|NA|TRBV28
TGTGCCAGCAGTGTACCGACAGGGCTGGGAAGCAATCAGCCCCAGCATTTT
CASSVPTGLGSNQPQHF
>TRBD2|TRBJ2-7|NA|TRBV4-3
TGCGCCAGCAGCCGAGGGACTAGCGGGCTTAACGAGCAGTACTTC
CASSRGTSGLNEQYF
>NA|TRBJ2-7|NA|TRBV29-1
TGCAGCGTTGGAGAGGGGGGCTACGAGCAGTACTTC
CSVGEGGYEQYF
>NA|TRBJ2-7|NA|TRBV28
TGTGCCAGCAGTTTATCGCAGAACCACTACGAGCAGTACTTC
CASSLSQNHYEQYF
>TRBD1|TRBJ1-1|once|TRBV29-1
TGCAGCGTCGGTGACAGGGTGAACACTGAAGCTTTCTTT
CSVGDRVNTEAFF
>NA|TRBJ1-1|NA|TRBV18
TGTGCCAGCTCGGAACGGGGGGGGGAAGCTTTCTTT
CASSERGGEAFF
>NA|TRBJ2-1|NA|TRBV28
TGTGCCAGCTCACCTAAGCGACTAGAGCAGTTCTTC
CASSPKRLEQFF
>TRBD1|TRBJ2-7|once|TRBV6-5
TGTGCCAGCAGTTCAGACAGGGTCGGCGACAAGCAGTACTTC
CASSSDRVGDKQYF
>TRBD1|TRBJ2-7|NA|TRBV7-8
TGTGCCAGCAGCTTATTGGGACAGGCCGGGGAGCAGTACTTC
CASSLLGQAGEQYF
>NA|TRBJ1-2|NA|TRBV2
TGTGCCAGCTCCGGTCAGGGTAGCGGCTATGGCTACACCTTC
CASSGQGSGYGYTF